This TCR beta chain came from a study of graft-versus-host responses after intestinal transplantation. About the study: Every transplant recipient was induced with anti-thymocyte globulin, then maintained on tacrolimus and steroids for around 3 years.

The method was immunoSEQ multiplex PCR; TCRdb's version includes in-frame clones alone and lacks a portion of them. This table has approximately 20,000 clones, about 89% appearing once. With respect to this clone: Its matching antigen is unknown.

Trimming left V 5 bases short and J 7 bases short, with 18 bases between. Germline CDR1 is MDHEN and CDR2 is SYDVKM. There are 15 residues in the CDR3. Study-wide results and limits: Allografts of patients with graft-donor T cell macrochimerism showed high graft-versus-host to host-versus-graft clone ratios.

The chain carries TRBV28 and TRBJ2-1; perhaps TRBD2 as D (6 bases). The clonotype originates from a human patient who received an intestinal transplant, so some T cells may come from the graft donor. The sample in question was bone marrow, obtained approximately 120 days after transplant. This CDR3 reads CASSPTPEGKNEQFF. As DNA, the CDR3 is TGTGCCAGCAGTCCCACACCGGAGGGCAAGAATGAGCAGTTCTTC.